This note documents a single T cell receptor (beta chain) sequence. Antigen unknown. The sample belongs to a study of cytomegalovirus exposure and HLA in healthy donors. The PCR used 60 Vbeta and 13 Jbeta primers. Sequencing used immunoSEQ multiplex PCR; TCRdb keeps in-frame clones, though not all of them. Here the sample spans about 150,000 clones, 75% to 90% being singletons. Germline CDR1 is MNHEY and CDR2 is SVGAGI. The CDR3 has 15 residues. V was clipped by 6 bases and J by 7 bases; unmatched bases: 13. Overall study results and limits: Previous analysis showed most TCR beta V segments were productive about 90% or about 30% of the time. Further analysis was carried out later, and it showed several of the most significant clusters appearing linked to common viral pathogens. V- and J-gene trimming of TCR beta was linked (in a later analysis) to a missense DCLRE1C variant.

The chain links TRBV6-5 to TRBJ2-7, with 9 bases aligning to TRBD1. This TCR derives from a woman in her late teens or twenties in good health and CMV-seronegative. Material: PBMCs. The CDR3 protein is CASRHPGQGLGEQYF. CDR3 DNA: TGTGCCAGCAGACACCCGGGACAGGGCCTTGGGGAGCAGTACTTC.